This T cell receptor (beta chain) was retrieved from a study of T cells in Graves' hyperthyroidism and ophthalmopathy. Findings and limits, study-wide: Ophthalmopathy was model-predicted a median roughly 6.3 months pre-onset. Among clonotypes expanded in thyroid above 0.001, most were also found in blood.

The study included ophthalmopathy patients with Clinical Activity Score at least 3, NOSPECS grade at least 4 and duration under 3 months. About 9.4 ml fresh peripheral blood yielded the PBMCs. Amplification of TCR beta CDR3 regions was performed using RNA transcripts as template. The primer set for the first-round RT-PCR of the TCR CDR3 was HTBI. A single record per CDR3 protein comes from TCRdb applying MiXCR to the multiplex PCR reads. The data contain a few hundred thousand distinct CDR3 sequences, roughly an eighth of them seen just once; the ten biggest clones take up almost 35%. Many counts were recorded for this clonotype. The antigen is unknown. The CDR3 length is 14 residues. V shed 6 bases and J 3 bases; nucleotides not matched to a gene: 5.

Sequenced input: blood. This sequence joins TRBV12-3 or TRBV12-4 and TRBJ1-5; TRBD1 aligns across 7 bases. This receptor was identified in a middle-aged woman with Graves' ophthalmopathy. The CDR3, as DNA: TGTGCCAGCAGCCAGACAGGGTTCAATCAGCCCCAGCATTTT. Translating it yields CASSQTGFNQPQHF.